This TCR beta chain is from a study of blood T cells in healthy people across ages. Trimming pared 5 bases from V and 4 bases from J, leaving 13 bases between. Germline V gene lookup returns CDR1 SGHRS and CDR2 YFSETQ. CDR3 length: 14 amino acids. This clonotype was counted only a few times. Alongside a J-beta primer mix, a sample-barcoded 5' primer served in a second PCR lasting 7 to 11 cycles. Researchers report that each sample yielded at least 2.5 million CDR3-containing paired-end reads. One entry per CDR3 protein, called by TCRdb with MiXCR from the 5' RACE reads. Of around 990,000 distinct CDR3 sequences listed, 20% to 25% are singletons. The sample was also linked to a second study, of T cells of mothers and their children.

Specimen: blood. This receptor was obtained from a girl aged 2 to 10 in good health. V and J are TRBV5-1 and TRBJ2-1, with D tentatively TRBD1 (6 bases). Written as DNA, the CDR3 is TGCGCCAGCAGACAGTCTACAGGGTACAATGAGCAGTTCTTC. This translates into CASRQSTGYNEQFF.